The TCR beta chain under discussion was sequenced for a study of early T cells in non-severe SARS-CoV-2 infection. Study in general: Investigators sequenced bulk RNA drawn from unsorted whole blood, and chains remained unpaired. The study, taken as a whole, reports: In VDJdb matching, anti-spike CD8 responses were favored while private and CD4 specificities went missing.

Unique molecular identifiers tagged individual cDNA molecules. One entry per CDR3 protein, called by TCRdb with MiXCR from the 5' RACE reads. Of some 57,000 distinct CDR3 sequences detected, roughly an eighth appear once; the ten largest clones hold 8% to 10%. This clonotype was counted between two and nine times. Its specificity is unknown. CDR3 length: 16 residues. The germline V gene encodes CDR1 LGHNA and CDR2 YSLEER. The V end was cut by 0 bases, the J end by 1 base, with 13 bases between. Sample: whole blood. The chain couples TRBV4-3 to TRBJ2-7; D is ambiguous. This sequence was found in an adult who was a healthcare worker with PCR-confirmed SARS-CoV-2 infection or an uninfected control (not recorded which). Written as DNA, the CDR3 is TGCGCCAGCAGCCAAGACTGGCAGGCCGCATCCTACGAGCAGTACTTC. It is translated as CASSQDWQAASYEQYF.